Following are 14 T cell receptor beta chains from one sample sequenced in a study of CD8 T cells in ankylosing spondylitis. Via MiXCR, TCRdb re-called the 5' RACE reads, giving one row per CDR3 protein. Among 350,000 to 400,000 distinct CDR3 sequences listed, roughly 20% were seen once. The sequenced material came from blood, either unsorted or a sorted T cell fraction (not recorded which). These receptor sequences come from a male donor with ankylosing spondylitis or in good health (not recorded which).

This clonotype was counted many times. The chain has TRBV12-3 or TRBV12-4 and TRBJ2-7; perhaps TRBD1 as D (5 bases). V was cut by 3 bases and J by 2 bases, with 11 bases left in between. The CDR3 has 14 residues. The CDR3 is CASSLGQSPYEQYF. The DNA for the CDR3 is TGTGCCAGCAGTTTGGGGCAGTCCCCCTACGAGCAGTACTTC.

The chain joins TRBV12-3 or TRBV12-4 to TRBJ2-3; 7 nucleotides agree with TRBD2. The length of the CDR3 is 16 residues. The ends lost 0 bases at V and 5 bases at J; junction bases unmatched: 8. CDR3 sequence reads: CASSLAALAVGDTQYF. The CDR3 DNA reads as TGTGCCAGCAGTTTAGCGGCCCTAGCGGTGGGAGATACGCAGTATTTT.

There are a few counts of this clonotype. The chain recombines TRBV20-1 with TRBJ2-7; D gene ambiguous. The V and J ends lost 6 bases and 1 base respectively, with 13 bases between them. The CDR3 contains 13 residues. Per germline, CDR1 DFQATT and CDR2 SNEGSKA (reference sequence). The CDR3 here is CSAPPRGSYEQYF. The CDR3 DNA reads as TGCAGTGCCCCCCCCAGAGGTTCCTACGAGCAGTACTTC.

This clonotype was picked up a small number of times. This chain links TRBV27 with TRBJ2-1; D remains unclear. V was trimmed by 7 bases and J by 0 bases, leaving 16 bases between them. Per the germline V gene, CDR1 is MNHEY and CDR2 is SMNVEV (reference sequence). The CDR3 spans 16 residues. The CDR3 spells CASTPRGVSSYNEQFF. The CDR3 DNA sequence: TGTGCCAGCACCCCCCGTGGAGTCAGCTCCTACAATGAGCAGTTCTTC.

A few counts support this clonotype. This CDR3 is CASSFGQGALYEQYF. CDR3 sequence (DNA): TGTGCCAGCAGCTTTGGACAGGGGGCTCTCTACGAGCAGTACTTC. The chain combines TRBV7-9 with TRBJ2-7; 11 bases are shared with TRBD1. Germline V lookup: CDR1 SEHNR, CDR2 FQNEAQ (reference sequence). Trimming at V came to 3 bases and at J to 3 bases, leaving 4 bases not matched to a gene. This CDR3 comprises 15 residues.

This rearrangement joins TRBV12-3 or TRBV12-4 to TRBJ2-3, with 10 positions matching TRBD1. This CDR3 has 15 residues. The V gene end was trimmed by 7 bases and the J gene end by 5 bases; junction bases not matched to a gene: 9. The CDR3 DNA reads TGTGCCAGCACCCCTAGACAGGGGGCAAGAGATACGCAGTATTTT. Protein: CASTPRQGARDTQYF.

DNA for the CDR3: TGTGCCAGCAGTTACTCGGATTCCCTCCAAGAGACCCAGTACTTC. As protein: CASSYSDSLQETQYF. The V gene is TRBV6-5, the J gene TRBJ2-5; D is undetermined. V lost 0 bases, J lost 1 base, and 9 bases lay in between. Germline V gene data show CDR1 as MNHEY and CDR2 as SVGAGI. CDR3 length: 15 residues.

The chain's CDR3 is CASSPGGVQPQHF. The CDR3 region has the DNA TGTGCCAGCAGCCCGGGGGGGGTTCAGCCCCAGCATTTT. The J gene is TRBJ1-5, the V gene TRBV7-9; D possibly corresponds to TRBD1 (5 bases). Germline-derived CDR1 and CDR2 are SEHNR and FQNEAQ (reference sequence). The CDR3 runs 13 residues. Trimming cost V 5 bases and J 6 bases, with 11 bases left between them.

This sequence joins TRBV6-5 and TRBJ2-2; D may be TRBD1 (5 bases). The CDR3 covers 16 residues. V lost 2 bases and J 1 base, leaving 11 bases between the germline ends. Germline CDR1 and CDR2: MNHEY and SVGAGI. The DNA of the CDR3 is TGTGCCAGCAGTTACGGGTGGGGCCGGAACACCGGGGAGCTGTTTTTT. As protein: CASSYGWGRNTGELFF.

A few counts support this clonotype. This chain uses TRBV4-1 with TRBJ1-4; 12 bases are shared with TRBD1. The CDR3 contains 16 residues. Trimming removed 3 bases from V and 7 bases from J; junction bases left unmatched: 6. Per germline, CDR1 MGHRA and CDR2 YSYEKL. DNA for the CDR3: TGCGCCAGCAGCCACCAACCGGGACAGGGGGCTGAAAAACTGTTTTTT. Residues: CASSHQPGQGAEKLFF.

The chain carries TRBV2 and TRBJ2-1; TRBD2 is a possible D gene (6 bases). V lost 6 bases to trimming and J lost 7 bases, with 13 bases between them. This CDR3 is built from 13 residues. Germline V gives CDR1 SNHLY, CDR2 FYNNEI. The CDR3: CASRGETRNEQFF. DNA for the CDR3: TGTGCCAGCAGGGGAGAGACTAGGAATGAGCAGTTCTTC.

The table lists this clonotype with a few counts. The chain has TRBV20-1 and TRBJ2-3, with 9 bases identical to TRBD2. Losses at the gene ends were 6 bases for V and 4 bases for J; bases not matched to a gene: 11. From germline, CDR1 is DFQATT and CDR2 SNEGSKA (reference sequence). The CDR3 totals 15 residues. CDR3 in DNA: TGCAGTGCGACACGGCCGGGACTAGCACCAGATACGCAGTATTTT. It translates to CSATRPGLAPDTQYF.

This clonotype was found a few times. The gene calls are TRBV6-1 and TRBJ2-2, with unresolved D. CDR3 length equals 14 residues. Trimming removed 7 bases at V and 6 bases at J, with 15 bases between. Germline lookup yields CDR1 MNHNS and CDR2 SASEGT. The CDR3 DNA reads as TGTGCCAGCACCCAAGAGAGGCGTTCCGGGGAGCTGTTTTTT. It translates to CASTQERRSGELFF.

The V gene is TRBV27, the J gene TRBJ1-6, with TRBD1 identical over 8 bases. V was clipped by 5 bases and J by 7 bases; unmatched bases: 4. This CDR3 spans 14 amino acids. Germline V gene lookup returns CDR1 MNHEY and CDR2 SMNVEV (reference sequence). The CDR3 DNA reads as TGTGCCAGCAGTGACAGGGGCGGGAATTCACCCCTCCACTTT. Translating it yields CASSDRGGNSPLHF.